This TCR beta chain was recovered during a study of shared clonotypes between healthy human individuals (dated by TCRdb to 2020 to 2022). Regarding the complete study: The cohort included three men and two women between 18 and 49 years of age. For each donor, three plates each were used for CD4 naive and CD4 memory, two plates were used for CD8 naive, and one plate was used for CD8 memory. To estimate repertoire size and how much clonotype sharing occurs between individuals, the study deeply sequenced the blood TCR repertoires of several healthy adults. To increase sequencing depth and limit assay-specific biases, TCR repertoire library preparation and sequencing were carried out by different laboratories using diverse techniques. Per donor, leukapheresis produced somewhere between about 0.85 and 8.9 billion PBMCs.

The CDR3 sequence holds 15 residues, the cysteine and phenylalanine included. Of all the DNA, just the CDR3 is kept, 45 bases in frame from base 1. V is reduced by 2 bases and J by 0 bases, leaving a spacing of 11 bases between them. The CDR1 and CDR2 encoded by the germline V gene are MDHEN and SYDVKM. Findings and caveats that apply to the study as a whole: Sampling was limited to blood, and TCR repertoires in tissue likely differ from TCR repertoires in blood. Sharing across four donors was observed for approximately 5% of naive CD4, 3% to 3.5% of naive CD8, about 2.5% of memory CD4, and roughly 0.4% of memory CD8 clonotypes. Because the study included only a small number of donors, the genetic and exposure-history diversity represented was limited. Pairwise subsampling led to the expectation that sequencing depth would affect the degree of clonotype sharing among donors. Naive subsets generally had larger estimated clonotype richness than memory subsets. Compared with non-shared clonotypes, clonotypes shared by all four sorted-subset donors had higher generation probabilities. Incomplete sequencing was indicated by rarefaction of sorted-subset datasets, despite the large sequencing depth.

Using the deep immunoSEQ assay, TCR CDR3 regions were amplified from genomic DNA by multiplex PCR. For each cell subset, the extracted genomic DNA was distributed evenly across all wells of several immunoSEQ 96-well plates, and each plate served as one replicate. For sorted subsets, approximately 200 ng of genomic DNA, equivalent to 25,000 to 35,000 T cell genomes, went into each replicate PCR. Purified libraries were quantified with a Qubit 3.0 fluorometer, sized on a Bioanalyzer 2100, and re-quantified with the KAPA Library Quantification kit. Every immunoSEQ 96-well plate was sequenced on a dedicated single-read 150-cycle Illumina NextSeq 550 flow cell. As for the authors' bioinformatics: Because only junctional sequences without quality scores were contained in the immunoSEQ output, filtering matching that applied to full-length reads could not be performed. Sequences were annotated with PyIR, a Python wrapper for IgBLAST v1.9, using IMGT germline references to assign V/J genes and CDR3. Reads were filtered out if the reads had weak V/J assignments (E-value above 1e-6), no CDR3, stop codons, out-of-frame junctions, or ambiguous translated residues. V3J clonotypes were defined as sequences sharing an identical inferred V gene, J gene, and CDR3 amino acid sequence. Percentage overlap between repertoires was computed as shared unique clonotypes divided by the size of the smaller repertoire. Three approaches were used to assess repertoire richness: RTK rarefaction, the Chao1 estimator, and Recon v2.1 estimates of unobserved clonotypes. Generation probabilities were computed with OLGA for all TCRbeta clonotypes obtained by the gDNA method from a handful of donors. TCRdb limited this immuneACCESS table to in-frame rearrangements with V and J called. A share of clones is missing; checked studies link under half to unresolved V genes, and the rest is unexplained. D and trimming come from the DNA, and the V and J calls and clone size come from that table. This sample holds around 1.4 million clones; approximately 98.5% were observed only once. Over 0.3% of the sample goes to the ten largest clones.

Of note for this clone: The specificity of this receptor is unknown. The record has no base qualities; no much larger clone is one base away.

Donors were healthy HIV-negative adults with no recently reported acute infections or vaccinations. Every donor was a Caucasian adult living in Nashville, Tennessee, USA. CD4+ T cells were enriched through magnetic negative selection, after which naive cells were positively selected on CD45RA and the remaining negative fraction served as the memory subset. Blood was collected by leukapheresis, and PBMCs were isolated by Ficoll-Histopaque density gradient centrifugation and then cryopreserved in liquid nitrogen vapor phase. Purity and quantity of every magnetically sorted T cell population were checked by analytical flow cytometry. From each sorted fraction, genomic DNA was isolated and quantified by UV absorbance on a Nanodrop 2000c.

The chain joins TRBV28 to TRBJ2-7; the D gene cannot be resolved beyond TRBD1 or TRBD2, each matching 5 bases. This clonotype was obtained from a man aged 25 to 40 in good health. The sequenced sample consisted of naive CD4+ T cells sorted from blood. The sample's cell subset or site, from its label and the paper: CD45RA+ positively selected. The DNA sequence is as follows: TGTGCCAGCAGTTTAGGCGGGCAGGGCTCCTACGAGCAGTACTTC. The translation is CASSLGGQGSYEQYF.